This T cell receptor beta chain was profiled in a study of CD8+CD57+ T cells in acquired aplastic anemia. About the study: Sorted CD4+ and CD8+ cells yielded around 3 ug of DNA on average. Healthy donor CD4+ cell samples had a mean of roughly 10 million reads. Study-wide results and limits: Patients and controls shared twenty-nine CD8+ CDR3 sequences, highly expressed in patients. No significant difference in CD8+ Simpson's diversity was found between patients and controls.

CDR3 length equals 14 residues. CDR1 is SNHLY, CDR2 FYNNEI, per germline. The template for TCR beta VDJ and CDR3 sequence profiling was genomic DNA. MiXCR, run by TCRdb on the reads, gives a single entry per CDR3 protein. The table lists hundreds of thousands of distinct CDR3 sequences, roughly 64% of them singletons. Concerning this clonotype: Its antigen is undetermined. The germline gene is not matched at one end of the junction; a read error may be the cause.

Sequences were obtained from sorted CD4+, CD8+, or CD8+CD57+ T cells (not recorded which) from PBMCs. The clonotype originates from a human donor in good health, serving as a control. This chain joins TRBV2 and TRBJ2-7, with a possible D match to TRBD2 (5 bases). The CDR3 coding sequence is TGTGCCAGTAGTGAACCTTGGGCCTCGGGAGAGCAGTACTTC. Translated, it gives CASSEPWASGEQYF.